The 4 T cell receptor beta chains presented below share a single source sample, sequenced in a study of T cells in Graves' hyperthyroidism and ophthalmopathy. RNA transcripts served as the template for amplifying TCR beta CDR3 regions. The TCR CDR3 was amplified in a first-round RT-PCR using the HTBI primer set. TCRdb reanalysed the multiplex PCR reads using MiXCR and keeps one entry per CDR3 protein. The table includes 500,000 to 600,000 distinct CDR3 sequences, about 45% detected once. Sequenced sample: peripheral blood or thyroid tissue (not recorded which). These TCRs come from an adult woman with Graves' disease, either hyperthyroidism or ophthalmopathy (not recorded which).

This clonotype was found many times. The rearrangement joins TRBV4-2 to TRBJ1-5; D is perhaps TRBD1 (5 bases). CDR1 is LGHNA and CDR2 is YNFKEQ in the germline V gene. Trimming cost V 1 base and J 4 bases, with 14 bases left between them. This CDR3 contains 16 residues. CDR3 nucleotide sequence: TGTGCCAGCAGCCAAGGGTTCAGTGACAGAAATCAGCCCCAGCATTTT. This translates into CASSQGFSDRNQPQHF.

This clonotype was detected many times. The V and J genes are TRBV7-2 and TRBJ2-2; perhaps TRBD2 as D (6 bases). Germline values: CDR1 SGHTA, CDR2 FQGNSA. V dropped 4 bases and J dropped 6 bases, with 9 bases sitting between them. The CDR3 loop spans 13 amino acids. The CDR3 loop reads CASSWRLAGELFF. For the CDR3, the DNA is TGTGCCAGCAGCTGGCGACTAGCCGGGGAGCTGTTTTTT.

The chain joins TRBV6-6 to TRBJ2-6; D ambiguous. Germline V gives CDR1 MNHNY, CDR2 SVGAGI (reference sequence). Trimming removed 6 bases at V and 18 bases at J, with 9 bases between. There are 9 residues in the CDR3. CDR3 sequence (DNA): TGTGCCAGCAGCAAGTCGCAGACTTTC. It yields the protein CASSKSQTF.

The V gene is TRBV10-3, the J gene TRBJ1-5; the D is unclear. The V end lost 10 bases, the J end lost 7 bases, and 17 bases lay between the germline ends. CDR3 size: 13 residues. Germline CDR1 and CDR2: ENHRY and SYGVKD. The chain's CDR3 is CASSPEATQPQHF. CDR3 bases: TGTGCCAGCAGCCCCGAGGCCACCCAGCCCCAGCATTTT.